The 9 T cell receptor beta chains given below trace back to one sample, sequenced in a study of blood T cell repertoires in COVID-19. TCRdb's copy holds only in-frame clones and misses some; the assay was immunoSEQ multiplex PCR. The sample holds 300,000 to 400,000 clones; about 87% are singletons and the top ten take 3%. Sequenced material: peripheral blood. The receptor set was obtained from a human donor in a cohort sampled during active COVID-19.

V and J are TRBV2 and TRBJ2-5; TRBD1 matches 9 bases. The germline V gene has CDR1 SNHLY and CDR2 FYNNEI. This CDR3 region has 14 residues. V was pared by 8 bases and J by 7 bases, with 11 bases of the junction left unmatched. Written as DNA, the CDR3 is TGTGCCAGCGTGGGACAGGGAGATTATGCGACCCAGTACTTC. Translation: CASVGQGDYATQYF.

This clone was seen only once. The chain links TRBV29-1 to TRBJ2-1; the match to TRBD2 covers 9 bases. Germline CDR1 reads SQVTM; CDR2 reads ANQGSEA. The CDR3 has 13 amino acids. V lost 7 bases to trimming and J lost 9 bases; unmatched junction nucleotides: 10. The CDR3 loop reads CSAHGASGTEQFF. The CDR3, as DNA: TGCAGCGCCCATGGTGCTAGCGGGACTGAGCAGTTCTTC.

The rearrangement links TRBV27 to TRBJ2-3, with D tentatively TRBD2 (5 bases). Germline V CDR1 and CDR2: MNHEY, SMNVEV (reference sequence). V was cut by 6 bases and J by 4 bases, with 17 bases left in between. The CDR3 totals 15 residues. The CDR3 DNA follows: TGTGCCAGCAGCCACTGGCCGTCAGCGGCAGATACGCAGTATTTT. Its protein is CASSHWPSAADTQYF.

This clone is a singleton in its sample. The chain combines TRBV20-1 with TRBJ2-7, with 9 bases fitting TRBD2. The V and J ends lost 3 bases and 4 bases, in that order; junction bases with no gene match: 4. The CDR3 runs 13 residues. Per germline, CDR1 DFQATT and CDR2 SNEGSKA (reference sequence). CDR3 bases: TGCAGTGCTAGTAGCGGGGGAGGGTACGAGCAGTACTTC. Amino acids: CSASSGGGYEQYF.

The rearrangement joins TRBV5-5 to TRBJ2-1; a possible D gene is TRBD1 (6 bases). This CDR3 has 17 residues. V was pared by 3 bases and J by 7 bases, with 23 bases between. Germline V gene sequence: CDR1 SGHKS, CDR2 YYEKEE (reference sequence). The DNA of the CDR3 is TGTGCCAGCAGCTCCCCGGACAGTATGGGATTTTGGAATGAGCAGTTCTTC. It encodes CASSSPDSMGFWNEQFF. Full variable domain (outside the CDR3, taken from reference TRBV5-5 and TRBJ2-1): DAGVTQSPTHLIKTRGQQVTLRCSPISGHKSVSWYQQVLGQGPQFIFQYYEKEERGRGNFPDRFSARQFPNYSSELNVNALLLGDSALYLCASSSPDSMGFWNEQFFGPGTRLTVL.

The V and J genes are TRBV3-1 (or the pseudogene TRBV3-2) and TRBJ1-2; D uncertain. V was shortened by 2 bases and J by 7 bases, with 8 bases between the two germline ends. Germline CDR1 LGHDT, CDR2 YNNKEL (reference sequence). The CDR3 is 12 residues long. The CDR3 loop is CASSQRTGGYTF. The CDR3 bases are TGTGCCAGCAGCCAAAGGACTGGTGGCTACACCTTC.

The CDR3 sequence: CASTGLGGVQQYF. CDR3 in DNA: TGTGCCAGCACAGGGCTAGGGGGCGTGCAGCAGTACTTC. V and J are TRBV28 and TRBJ2-7, with 7 bases identical to TRBD1. The length of the CDR3 is 13 residues. J gave up 8 bases and V 7 bases, and 11 bases lay outside the gene matches. CDR1 is MDHEN and CDR2 is SYDVKM in the germline V gene.

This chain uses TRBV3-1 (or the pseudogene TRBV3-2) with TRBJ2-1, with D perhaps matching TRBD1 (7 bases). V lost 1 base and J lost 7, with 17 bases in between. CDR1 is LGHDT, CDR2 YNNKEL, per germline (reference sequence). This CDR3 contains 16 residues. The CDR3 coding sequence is TGTGCCAGCAGCCAAGCCGGAGGGGACAGTCTTAATGAGCAGTTCTTC. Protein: CASSQAGGDSLNEQFF.

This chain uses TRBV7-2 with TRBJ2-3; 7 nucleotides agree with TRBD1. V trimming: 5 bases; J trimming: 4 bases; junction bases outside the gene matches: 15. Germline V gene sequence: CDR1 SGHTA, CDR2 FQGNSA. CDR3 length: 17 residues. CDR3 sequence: CASSLGWGQKVADTQYF. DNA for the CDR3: TGTGCCAGCAGCCTCGGTTGGGGACAGAAAGTAGCAGATACGCAGTATTTT. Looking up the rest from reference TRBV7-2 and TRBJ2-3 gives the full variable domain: GAGVSQSPSNKVTEKGKDVELRCDPISGHTALYWYRQSLGQGLEFLIYFQGNSAPDKSGLPSDRFSAERTGGSVSTLTIQRTQQEDSAVYLCASSLGWGQKVADTQYFGPGTRLTVL.